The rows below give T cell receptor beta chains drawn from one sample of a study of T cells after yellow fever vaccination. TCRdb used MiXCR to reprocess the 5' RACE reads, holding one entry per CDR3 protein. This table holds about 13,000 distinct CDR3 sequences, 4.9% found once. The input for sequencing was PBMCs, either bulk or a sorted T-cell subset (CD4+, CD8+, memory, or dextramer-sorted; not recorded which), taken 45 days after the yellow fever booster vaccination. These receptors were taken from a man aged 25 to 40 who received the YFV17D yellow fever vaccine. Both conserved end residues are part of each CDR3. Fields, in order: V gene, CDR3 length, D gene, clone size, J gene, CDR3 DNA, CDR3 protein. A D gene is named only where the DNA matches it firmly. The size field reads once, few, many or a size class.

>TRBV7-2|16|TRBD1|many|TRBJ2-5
TGTGCCAGCAGCTTAGGCCCGGGACAGGGCCAAGAGACCCAGTACTTC
CASSLGPGQGQETQYF
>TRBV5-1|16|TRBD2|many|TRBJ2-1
TGCGCCAGCAGCCCGACTAGCGGCAGCTCCTACAATGAGCAGTTCTTC
CASSPTSGSSYNEQFF
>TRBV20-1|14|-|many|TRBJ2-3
TGCAGTGCTAGAGTAGCAGCTAGCACAGATACGCAGTATTTT
CSARVAASTDTQYF
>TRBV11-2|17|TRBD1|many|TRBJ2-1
TGTGCCAGCAGCTCGTTTCCCGGGACAGGGTCCTACAATGAGCAGTTCTTC
CASSSFPGTGSYNEQFF
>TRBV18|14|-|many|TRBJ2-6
TGTGCCAGCTCAAGGGACTCTGGGGCCAACGTCCTGACTTTC
CASSRDSGANVLTF
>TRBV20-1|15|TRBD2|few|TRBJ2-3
TGCAGTGCTAGTAGTCTAGCGGAAAACACAGATACGCAGTATTTT
CSASSLAENTDTQYF
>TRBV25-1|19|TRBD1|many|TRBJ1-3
TGTGCCAGCAGTGAATATTTCGTCCAGGGACAGAACTCTGGAAACACCATATATTTT
CASSEYFVQGQNSGNTIYF
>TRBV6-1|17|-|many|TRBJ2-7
TGTGCCAGCAGTGTAACCCGAGGTGGGGATAGCTCCTACGAGCAGTACTTC
CASSVTRGGDSSYEQYF
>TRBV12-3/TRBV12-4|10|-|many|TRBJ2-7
TGTGCCAGCGGAGACTACGAGCAGTACTTC
CASGDYEQYF
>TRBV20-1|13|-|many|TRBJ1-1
TGCAGTGCTAGAGATGTGGGGCCCACTGAAGCTTTCTTT
CSARDVGPTEAFF
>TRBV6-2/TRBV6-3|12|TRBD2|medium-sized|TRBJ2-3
TGTGCCAGCAGGCGGGACTACCATACGCAGTATTTT
CASRRDYHTQYF
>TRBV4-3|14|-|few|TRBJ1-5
TGCGCCAGCAGCCAAACCTTTCCCCCCACATCGGTACATTTT
CASSQTFPPTSVHF
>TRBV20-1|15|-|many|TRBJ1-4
TGCAGTGTCCCGGGGATGACAGTTACTAATGAAAAACTGTTTTTT
CSVPGMTVTNEKLFF
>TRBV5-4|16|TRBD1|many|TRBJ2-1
TGTGCCAGTACAAGTGCTGCAGGGGGCTCCTACAATGAGCAGTTCTTC
CASTSAAGGSYNEQFF
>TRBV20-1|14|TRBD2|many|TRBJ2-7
TGCAGTGCTAGCCTCCGGGGGGGGTACTACGAGCAGTACTTC
CSASLRGGYYEQYF
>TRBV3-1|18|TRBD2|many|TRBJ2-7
TGTGCCAGCAGCGACCGGGACAGAGGACTAGCGGGAGCGACGGAGCAGTACTTC
CASSDRDRGLAGATEQYF
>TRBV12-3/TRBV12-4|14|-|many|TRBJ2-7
TGTGCCAGCAGTCACGGGGAGGGGGCATATGAGCAGTACTTC
CASSHGEGAYEQYF